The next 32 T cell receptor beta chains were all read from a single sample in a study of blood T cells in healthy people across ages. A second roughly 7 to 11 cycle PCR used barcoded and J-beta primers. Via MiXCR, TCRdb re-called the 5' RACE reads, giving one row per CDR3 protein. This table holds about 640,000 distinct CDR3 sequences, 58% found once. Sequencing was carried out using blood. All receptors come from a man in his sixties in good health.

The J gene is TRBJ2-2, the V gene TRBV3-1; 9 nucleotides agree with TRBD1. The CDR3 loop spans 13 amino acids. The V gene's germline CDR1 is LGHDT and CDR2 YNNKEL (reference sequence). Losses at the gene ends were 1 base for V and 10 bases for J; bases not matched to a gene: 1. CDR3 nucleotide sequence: TGTGCCAGCAGCCAAGGGACAGGGGCGGAGCTGTTTTTT. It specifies CASSQGTGAELFF. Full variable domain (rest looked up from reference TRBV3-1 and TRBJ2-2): DTAVSQTPKYLVTQMGNDKSIKCEQNLGHDTMYWYKQDSKKFLKIMFSYNNKELIINETVPNRFSPKSPDKAHLNLHINSLELGDSAVYFCASSQGTGAELFFGEGSRLTVL.

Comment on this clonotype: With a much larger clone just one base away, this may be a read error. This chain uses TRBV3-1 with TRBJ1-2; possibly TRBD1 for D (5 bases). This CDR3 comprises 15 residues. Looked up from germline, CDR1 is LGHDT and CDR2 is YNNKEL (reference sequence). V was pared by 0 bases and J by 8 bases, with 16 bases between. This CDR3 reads CASSQDGGGSGGYTF. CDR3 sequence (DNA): TGTGCCAGCAGCCAAGATGGGGGGGGGTCCGGGGGCTACACCTTC. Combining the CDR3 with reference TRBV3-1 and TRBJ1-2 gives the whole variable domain DTAVSQTPKYLVTQMGNDKSIKCEQNLGHDTMYWYKQDSKKFLKIMFSYNNKELIINETVPNRFSPKSPDKAHLNLHINSLELGDSAVYFCASSQDGGGSGGYTFGSGTRLTVV.

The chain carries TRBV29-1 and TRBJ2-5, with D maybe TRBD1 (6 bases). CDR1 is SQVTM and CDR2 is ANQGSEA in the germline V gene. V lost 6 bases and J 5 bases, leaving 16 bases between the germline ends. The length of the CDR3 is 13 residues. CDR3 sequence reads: CSVTGRSTETQYF. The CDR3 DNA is TGCAGCGTGACAGGACGCAGTACTGAGACCCAGTACTTC.

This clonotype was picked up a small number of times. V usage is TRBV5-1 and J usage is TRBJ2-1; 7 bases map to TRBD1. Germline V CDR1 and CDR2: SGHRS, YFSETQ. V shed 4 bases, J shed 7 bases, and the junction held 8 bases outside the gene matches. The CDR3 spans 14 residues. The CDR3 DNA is TGCGCCAGCAGCAACCGGGACAGAGTAAATGAGCAGTTCTTC. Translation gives CASSNRDRVNEQFF.

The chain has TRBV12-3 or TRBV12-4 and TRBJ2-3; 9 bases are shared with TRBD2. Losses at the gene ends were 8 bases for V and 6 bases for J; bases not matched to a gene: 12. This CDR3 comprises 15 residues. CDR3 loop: CASSGGRALPDTQYF. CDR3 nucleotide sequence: TGTGCCAGCTCCGGCGGGAGGGCCTTACCCGATACGCAGTATTTT.

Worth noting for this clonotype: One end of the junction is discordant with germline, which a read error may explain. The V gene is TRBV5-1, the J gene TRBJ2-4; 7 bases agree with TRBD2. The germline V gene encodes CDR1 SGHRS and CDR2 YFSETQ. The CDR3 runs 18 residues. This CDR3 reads CASSLAGLGEKHKHIQYF. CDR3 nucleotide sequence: TGCGCCAGCAGCTTGGCCGGACTAGGAGAAAAACACAAACACATTCAGTACTTC. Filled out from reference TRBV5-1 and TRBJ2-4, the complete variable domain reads KAGVTQTPRYLIKTRGQQVTLSCSPISGHRSVSWYQQTPGQGLQFLFEYFSETQRNKGNFPGRFSGRQFSNSRSEMNVSTLELGDSALYLCASSLAGLGEKHKHIQYFGAGTRLSVL.

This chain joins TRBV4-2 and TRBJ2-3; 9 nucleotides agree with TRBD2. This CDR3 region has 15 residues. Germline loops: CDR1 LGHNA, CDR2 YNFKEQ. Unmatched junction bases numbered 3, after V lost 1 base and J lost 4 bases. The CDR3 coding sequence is TGTGCCAGCAGCCAAGGGGGACTAGCCGCAGATACGCAGTATTTT. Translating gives CASSQGGLAADTQYF.

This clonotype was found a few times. CDR3 bases: TGTGCCAGCAGCCACGGCTTGAGACTAGCCAATGAGCAGTTCTTC. Its protein is CASSHGLRLANEQFF. The V call is TRBV11-2, the J call TRBJ2-1; 7 nucleotides match TRBD2. V trimming: 5 bases; J trimming: 6 bases; junction bases outside the gene matches: 10. This CDR3 has 15 residues. Per the germline V gene, CDR1 is SGHAT and CDR2 is FQNNGV.

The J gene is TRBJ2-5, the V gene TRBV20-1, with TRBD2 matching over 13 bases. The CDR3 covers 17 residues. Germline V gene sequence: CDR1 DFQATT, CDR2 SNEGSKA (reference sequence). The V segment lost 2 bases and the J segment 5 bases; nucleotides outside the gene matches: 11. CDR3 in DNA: TGCAGTGCTAGAACCTATCTCCCGGGACTAGCGGGGGAGACCCAGTACTTC. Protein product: CSARTYLPGLAGETQYF.

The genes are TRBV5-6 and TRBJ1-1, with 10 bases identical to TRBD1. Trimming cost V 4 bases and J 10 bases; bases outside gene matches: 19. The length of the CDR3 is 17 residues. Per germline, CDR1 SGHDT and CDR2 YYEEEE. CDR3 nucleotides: TGTGCCAGCAGCCCCGGACAGGGGGGACTAATATTTTCTGTAGCTTTCTTT. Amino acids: CASSPGQGGLIFSVAFF. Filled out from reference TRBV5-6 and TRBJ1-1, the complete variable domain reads DAGVTQSPTHLIKTRGQQVTLRCSPKSGHDTVSWYQQALGQGPQFIFQYYEEEERQRGNFPDRFSGHQFPNYSSELNVNALLLGDSALYLCASSPGQGGLIFSVAFFGQGTRLTVV.

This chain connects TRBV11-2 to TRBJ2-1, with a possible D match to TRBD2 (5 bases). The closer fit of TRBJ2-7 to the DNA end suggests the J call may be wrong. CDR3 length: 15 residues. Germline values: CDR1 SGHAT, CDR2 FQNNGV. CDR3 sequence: CASGRGTVSYNEQYF. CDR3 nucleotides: TGTGCCAGCGGCCGGGGTACGGTCTCCTACAATGAGCAGTACTTC.

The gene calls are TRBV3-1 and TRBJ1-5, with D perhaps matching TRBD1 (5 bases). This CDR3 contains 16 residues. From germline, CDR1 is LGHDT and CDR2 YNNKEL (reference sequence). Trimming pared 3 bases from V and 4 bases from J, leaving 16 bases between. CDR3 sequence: CASSQGTGIWNQPQHF. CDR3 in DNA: TGTGCCAGCAGCCAGGGGACGGGTATCTGGAATCAGCCCCAGCATTTT.

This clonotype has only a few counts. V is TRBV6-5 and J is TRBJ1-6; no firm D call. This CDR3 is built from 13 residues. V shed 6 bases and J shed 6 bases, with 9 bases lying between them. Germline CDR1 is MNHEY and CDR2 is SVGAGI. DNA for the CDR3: TGTGCCAGCAGGGGGTCGGGTAATTCACCCCTCCACTTT. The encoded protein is CASRGSGNSPLHF.

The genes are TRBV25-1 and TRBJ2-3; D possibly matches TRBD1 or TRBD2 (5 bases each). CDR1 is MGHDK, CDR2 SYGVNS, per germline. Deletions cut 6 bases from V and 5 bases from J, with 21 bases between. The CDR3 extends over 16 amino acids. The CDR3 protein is CASSVWGNPNLDTQYF. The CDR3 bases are TGTGCCAGCAGCGTTTGGGGGAACCCCAACTTAGATACGCAGTATTTT.

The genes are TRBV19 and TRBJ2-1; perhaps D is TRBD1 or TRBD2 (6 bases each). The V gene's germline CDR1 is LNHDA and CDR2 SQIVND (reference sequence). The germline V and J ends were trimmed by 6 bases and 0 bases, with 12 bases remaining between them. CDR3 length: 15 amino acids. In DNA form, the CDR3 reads TGTGCCAGTAGAGGGGGGCTAATCTCCTACAATGAGCAGTTCTTC. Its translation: CASRGGLISYNEQFF.

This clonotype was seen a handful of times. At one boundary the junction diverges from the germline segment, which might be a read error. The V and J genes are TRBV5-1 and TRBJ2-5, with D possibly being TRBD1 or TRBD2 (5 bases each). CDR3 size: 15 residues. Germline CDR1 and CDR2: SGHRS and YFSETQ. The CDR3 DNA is TGCGCCAGCAGCTTAAGCGGCAGTGGACAAGCGACCCAGTACTTC. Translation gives CASSLSGSGQATQYF.

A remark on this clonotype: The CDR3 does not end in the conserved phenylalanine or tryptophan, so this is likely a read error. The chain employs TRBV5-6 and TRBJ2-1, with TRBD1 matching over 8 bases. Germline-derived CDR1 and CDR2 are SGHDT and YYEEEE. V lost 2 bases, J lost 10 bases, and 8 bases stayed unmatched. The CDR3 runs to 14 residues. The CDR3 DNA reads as TGTGCCAGCAGCTTATACAGGGGGTCCTACGAGCAGTTCATC. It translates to CASSLYRGSYEQFI.

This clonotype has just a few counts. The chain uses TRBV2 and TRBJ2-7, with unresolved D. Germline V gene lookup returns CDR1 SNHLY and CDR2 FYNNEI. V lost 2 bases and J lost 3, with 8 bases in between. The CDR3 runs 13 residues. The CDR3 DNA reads TGTGCCAGCAGTGAATTTGTCAACTACGAGCAGTACTTC. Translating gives CASSEFVNYEQYF.

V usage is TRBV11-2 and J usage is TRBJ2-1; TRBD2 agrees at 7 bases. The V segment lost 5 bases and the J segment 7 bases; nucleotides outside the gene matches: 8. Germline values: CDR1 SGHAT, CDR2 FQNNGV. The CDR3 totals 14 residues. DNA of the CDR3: TGTGCCAGCAGCCCAGCCGGGACTAAGAATGAGCAGTTCTTC. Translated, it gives CASSPAGTKNEQFF.

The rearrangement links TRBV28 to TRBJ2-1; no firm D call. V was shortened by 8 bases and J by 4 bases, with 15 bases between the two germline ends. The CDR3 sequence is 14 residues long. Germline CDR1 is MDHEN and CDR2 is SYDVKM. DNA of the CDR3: TGTGCCAGCGGAAATATAGGGCCTTACAATGAGCAGTTCTTC. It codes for CASGNIGPYNEQFF.

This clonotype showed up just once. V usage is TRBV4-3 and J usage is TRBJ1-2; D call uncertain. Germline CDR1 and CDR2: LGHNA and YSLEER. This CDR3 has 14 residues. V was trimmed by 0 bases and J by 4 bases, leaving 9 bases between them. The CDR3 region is CASSQDRSSYGYTF. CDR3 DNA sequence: TGCGCCAGCAGCCAAGATCGTTCCAGCTATGGCTACACCTTC.

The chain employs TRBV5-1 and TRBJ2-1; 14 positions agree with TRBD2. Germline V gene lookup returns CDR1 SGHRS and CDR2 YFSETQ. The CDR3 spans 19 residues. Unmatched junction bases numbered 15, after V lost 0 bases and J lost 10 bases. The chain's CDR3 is CASSLAGTSGGDRRREQFF. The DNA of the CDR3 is TGCGCCAGCAGCTTGGCCGGGACTAGCGGGGGTGACCGCCGGCGGGAGCAGTTCTTC.

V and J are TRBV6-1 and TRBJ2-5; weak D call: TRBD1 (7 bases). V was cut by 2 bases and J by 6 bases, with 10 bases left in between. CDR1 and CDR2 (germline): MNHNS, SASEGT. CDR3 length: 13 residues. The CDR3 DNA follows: TGTGCCAGCAGTGAACAGGGGGGACAGACCCAGTACTTC. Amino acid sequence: CASSEQGGQTQYF.

The CDR3 region has the DNA TGTGCCAGCAGAGCCGGGACAGGGGGATCACCCCTCCACTTT. Its protein is CASRAGTGGSPLHF. V is TRBV25-1 and J is TRBJ1-6; 11 nucleotides agree with TRBD1. Germline V gene sequence: CDR1 MGHDK, CDR2 SYGVNS. CDR3 length equals 14 residues. V trimming: 6 bases; J trimming: 10 bases; junction bases outside the gene matches: 5.

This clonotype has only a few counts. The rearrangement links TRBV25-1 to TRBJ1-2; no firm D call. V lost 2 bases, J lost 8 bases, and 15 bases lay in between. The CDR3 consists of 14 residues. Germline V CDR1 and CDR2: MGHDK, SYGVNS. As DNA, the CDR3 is TGTGCCAGCAGTGAAGACCTCTCCGGGCCGGGCTACACCTTC. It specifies CASSEDLSGPGYTF.

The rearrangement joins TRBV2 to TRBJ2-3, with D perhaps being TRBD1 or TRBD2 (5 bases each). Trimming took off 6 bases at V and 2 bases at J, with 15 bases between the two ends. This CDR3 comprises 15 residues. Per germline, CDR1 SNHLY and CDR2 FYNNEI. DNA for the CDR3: TGTGCCAGCAGGGCCCGGGACGATTACACAGATACGCAGTATTTT. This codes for CASRARDDYTDTQYF.

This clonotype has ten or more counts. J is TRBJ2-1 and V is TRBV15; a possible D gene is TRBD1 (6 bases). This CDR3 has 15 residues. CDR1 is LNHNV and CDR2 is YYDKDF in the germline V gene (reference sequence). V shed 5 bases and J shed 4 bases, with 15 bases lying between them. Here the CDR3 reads CATSFRQVGYNEQFF. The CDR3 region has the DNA TGTGCCACCAGCTTTCGACAGGTTGGGTACAATGAGCAGTTCTTC. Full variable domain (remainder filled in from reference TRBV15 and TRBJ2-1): DAMVIQNPRYQVTQFGKPVTLSCSQTLNHNVMYWYQQKSSQAPKLLFHYYDKDFNNEADTPDNFQSRRPNTSFCFLDIRSPGLGDTAMYLCATSFRQVGYNEQFFGPGTRLTVL.

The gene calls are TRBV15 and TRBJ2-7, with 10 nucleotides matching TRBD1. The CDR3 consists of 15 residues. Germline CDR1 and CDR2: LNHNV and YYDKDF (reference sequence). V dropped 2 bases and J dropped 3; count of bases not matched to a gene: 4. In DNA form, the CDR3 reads TGTGCCACCAGCAGACCAGGACAGGGGGTCTACGAGCAGTACTTC. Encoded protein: CATSRPGQGVYEQYF. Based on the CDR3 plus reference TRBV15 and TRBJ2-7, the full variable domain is DAMVIQNPRYQVTQFGKPVTLSCSQTLNHNVMYWYQQKSSQAPKLLFHYYDKDFNNEADTPDNFQSRRPNTSFCFLDIRSPGLGDTAMYLCATSRPGQGVYEQYFGPGTRLTVT.

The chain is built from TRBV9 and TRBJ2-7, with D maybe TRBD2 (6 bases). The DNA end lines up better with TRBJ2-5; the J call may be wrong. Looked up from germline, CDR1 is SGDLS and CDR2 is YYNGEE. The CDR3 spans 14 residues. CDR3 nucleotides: TGTGCCAGCAGCGAACTAGGGGCGGGGGAGACCCAGTACTTC. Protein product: CASSELGAGETQYF.

Written as DNA, the CDR3 is TGTGCCATCATGGCGGCAGGGAACACTGAAGCTTTCTTT. Its protein is CAIMAAGNTEAFF. V is TRBV10-3 and J is TRBJ1-1; no clear D. The CDR3 extends over 13 amino acids. Trimming took 7 bases from V and 1 from J, leaving 10 bases between them. In germline, CDR1 is ENHRY, CDR2 SYGVKD.

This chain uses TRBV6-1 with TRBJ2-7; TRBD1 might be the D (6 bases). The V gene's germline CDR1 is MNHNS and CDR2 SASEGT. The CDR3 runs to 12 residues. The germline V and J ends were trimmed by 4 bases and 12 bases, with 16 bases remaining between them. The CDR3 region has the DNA TGTGCCAGCAGTGCGGCAGGGGCCAAAGGGTACTTC. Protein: CASSAAGAKGYF.

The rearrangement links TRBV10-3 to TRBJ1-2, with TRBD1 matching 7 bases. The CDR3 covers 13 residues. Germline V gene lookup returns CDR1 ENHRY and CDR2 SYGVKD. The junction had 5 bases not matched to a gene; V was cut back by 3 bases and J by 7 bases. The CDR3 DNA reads TGTGCCATCAGTGACAGGGGGGACTGTGGCTACACCTTC. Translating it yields CAISDRGDCGYTF.